The subject of this entry is one T cell receptor (beta chain). Patients in Seattle were enrolled during active infection, then followed longitudinally. These data come from a study of blood T cell repertoires in COVID-19. About the research overall: PBMCs, B-cell-depleted T cells, or T cells were the source of the cDNA or gDNA that made up the material.

Produced via immunoSEQ multiplex PCR; TCRdb's table is partial and in-frame only. Of roughly 410,000 clones listed, about nine tenths are singletons. Germline V gives CDR1 LNHDA, CDR2 SQIVND (reference sequence). The CDR3 consists of 15 residues. V gave up 5 bases and J gave up 5 bases; unmatched junction bases: 7. Sequenced material: peripheral blood. The chain carries TRBV19 and TRBJ1-5; 9 bases agree with TRBD1. This clonotype was obtained from a woman in her 40s with COVID-19, enrolled during active disease. In nucleotides, the CDR3 is TGTGCCAGTAGTCCCACGGGACAGGGAGATCAGCCCCAGCATTTT. Protein sequence: CASSPTGQGDQPQHF. Using reference TRBV19 and TRBJ1-5 for the parts outside the CDR3, the full variable domain is DGGITQSPKYLFRKEGQNVTLSCEQNLNHDAMYWYRQDPGQGLRLIYYSQIVNDFQKGDIAEGYSVSREKKESFPLTVTSAQKNPTAFYLCASSPTGQGDQPQHFGDGTRLSIL.